The next 22 T cell receptor beta chains were all read from a single sample in a study of T cells in Graves' hyperthyroidism and ophthalmopathy. The TCR beta CDR3 regions underwent amplification using RNA transcripts as the source. RT-PCR in the first round (using the HTBI primer set) targeted the TCR CDR3. TCRdb analysed the multiplex PCR reads with MiXCR anew, one entry per CDR3 protein. The sample consists of 380,000 or so distinct CDR3 sequences, about 18% of them appearing once. Sequencing was done on a sample of blood. All receptors derive from a young woman with Graves' hyperthyroidism.

The chain links TRBV28 to TRBJ1-1; D is ambiguous. This CDR3 has 13 residues. Germline CDR1 is MDHEN and CDR2 is SYDVKM. Trimming left V 3 bases short and J 3 bases short, with 8 bases between. CDR3 loop: CASSLWEYTEAFF. The DNA for the CDR3 is TGTGCCAGCAGTTTGTGGGAGTACACTGAAGCTTTCTTT.

The chain links TRBV7-6 to TRBJ2-2; 8 bases are a match to TRBD1. V shed 2 bases, J shed 6 bases, and the junction held 11 bases outside the gene matches. CDR1 and CDR2 (germline): SGHVS, FNYEAQ. This CDR3 comprises 17 residues. In DNA form, the CDR3 reads TGTGCCAGCAGCTTAAGGGCAGGGGGCGAGGGTGCCGGGGAGCTGTTTTTT. It yields the protein CASSLRAGGEGAGELFF.

To note about this clonotype: A much larger clonotype is one base distant, so this may be a read error. The chain combines TRBV6-1 with TRBJ2-5, with TRBD2 identical over 12 bases. CDR1 is MNHNS, CDR2 SASEGT, per germline. J lost 8 bases, V lost 6 bases, and 7 bases had no gene match. The CDR3 is 14 amino acids. The CDR3 region has the DNA TGTGCCAGCAGCCCCGGGACTAGCGGGTTAACCCAGTACTTC. It is translated as CASSPGTSGLTQYF.

The table lists this clonotype with many counts. The rearrangement links TRBV20-1 to TRBJ2-7, with TRBD1 as a possible D gene (6 bases). Germline lookup yields CDR1 DFQATT and CDR2 SNEGSKA (reference sequence). The ends were cut back, 5 bases at V and 6 bases at J, with 17 bases in the middle. The CDR3 contains 13 residues. The chain's CDR3 is CSAHHRRGGEQYF. The CDR3 coding sequence is TGCAGTGCTCACCACCGCAGGGGTGGCGAGCAGTACTTC.

At least ten counts were recorded for this clonotype. The CDR3 DNA reads TGTGCCAGCAGTTTATCTCCCAGGGAGTACGGCTACACCTTC. Translating gives CASSLSPREYGYTF. The V and J genes are TRBV12-3 or TRBV12-4 and TRBJ1-2; TRBD1 might be the D (5 bases). V was cut by 2 bases and J by 8 bases, with 15 bases left in between. This CDR3 spans 14 amino acids.

This chain connects TRBV28 to TRBJ2-7, with unresolved D. V gave up 10 bases and J gave up 2 bases, with 12 bases separating them. This CDR3 comprises 12 residues. Germline CDR1 MDHEN, CDR2 SYDVKM. The CDR3 sequence is CATQIGPYEQYF. CDR3 bases: TGTGCCACCCAAATCGGACCCTACGAGCAGTACTTC.

The chain has TRBV2 and TRBJ1-5; D unresolved. Trimming removed 8 bases from V and 5 bases from J, with 10 bases in between. The CDR3 extends over 12 amino acids. Germline CDR1 SNHLY, CDR2 FYNNEI. DNA for the CDR3: TGTGCCAGCGGTAAGGGAGATCAGCCCCAGCATTTT. Translating gives CASGKGDQPQHF.

There are many counts of this clonotype. The chain recombines TRBV11-1 with TRBJ2-5; the D gene is possibly TRBD2 (6 bases). The CDR3 spans 15 residues. Trimming took off 1 base at V and 10 bases at J, with 19 bases between the two ends. Germline V gene data show CDR1 as SGHAT and CDR2 as FQDESV (reference sequence). CDR3 region: CASSLGGGITSGQYF. The CDR3 DNA reads as TGTGCCAGCAGCTTAGGCGGCGGGATAACCAGCGGCCAGTACTTC. The variable domain in full, completed from reference TRBV11-1 and TRBJ2-5, reads EAEVAQSPRYKITEKSQAVAFWCDPISGHATLYWYRQILGQGPELLVQFQDESVVDDSQLPKDRFSAERLKGVDSTLKIQPAELGDSAMYLCASSLGGGITSGQYFGPGTRLLVL.

This clonotype was recorded at least ten times. The chain joins TRBV27 to TRBJ1-2; D might be TRBD1 (5 bases). The germline V and J ends were trimmed by 6 bases and 3 bases, with 14 bases remaining between them. CDR1 is MNHEY, CDR2 SMNVEV, per germline (reference sequence). The length of the CDR3 is 14 residues. The CDR3 sequence is CASSLDRGHYGYTF. The CDR3 region has the DNA TGTGCCAGCAGCCTCGACAGAGGCCACTATGGCTACACCTTC.

This clonotype was counted at least ten times. The V call is TRBV5-6, the J call TRBJ1-2, with D unresolved. The CDR3 has 14 residues. V shed 0 bases and J shed 0 bases, with 6 bases lying between them. Looked up from germline, CDR1 is SGHDT and CDR2 is YYEEEE. The CDR3 DNA reads as TGTGCCAGCAGCTTGGACAGCTCTAACTATGGCTACACCTTC. It translates to CASSLDSSNYGYTF.

This clonotype was found a few times. V is TRBV9 and J is TRBJ1-2; the D is unclear. Looked up from germline, CDR1 is SGDLS and CDR2 is YYNGEE. The V and J ends lost 0 bases and 4 bases respectively, with 16 bases between them. The CDR3 runs to 16 residues. The CDR3 sequence: CASSVDGGIRTYGYTF. The CDR3 region has the DNA TGTGCCAGCAGCGTAGATGGAGGGATACGGACCTATGGCTACACCTTC. Full variable domain (outside the CDR3, taken from reference TRBV9 and TRBJ1-2): DSGVTQTPKHLITATGQRVTLRCSPRSGDLSVYWYQQSLDQGLQFLIQYYNGEERAKGNILERFSAQQFPDLHSELNLSSLELGDSALYFCASSVDGGIRTYGYTFGSGTRLTVV.

This clonotype was recorded at least ten times. The rearrangement links TRBV6-1 to TRBJ2-7; D gene unclear. This CDR3 has 12 residues. V lost 5 bases, J lost 6 bases, and 11 bases lay in between. CDR1 is MNHNS and CDR2 is SASEGT in the germline V gene. The CDR3 nucleotides are TGTGCCAGCAGTCGATCTTTGGGCGAGCAGTACTTC. This codes for CASSRSLGEQYF.

This clonotype was picked up many times. The J gene is TRBJ2-7, the V gene TRBV6-5; TRBD1 matches 7 bases. CDR1 is MNHEY, CDR2 SVGAGI, per germline. CDR3 size: 16 residues. Germline trimming cut 4 bases from V and 1 base from J; bases unmatched to any gene: 10. The CDR3 here is CASSSPGQITSYEQYF. Here the CDR3 DNA reads TGTGCCAGCAGTTCGCCGGGACAGATAACATCCTACGAGCAGTACTTC.

In its sample, this clonotype was seen many times. CDR3 bases: TGTGCCAGCAGTTCTCGGTCCCAAGGGGAGCAGTACTTC. This codes for CASSSRSQGEQYF. The chain has TRBV28 and TRBJ2-7; D ambiguous. This CDR3 region has 13 residues. The V and J ends lost 4 bases and 7 bases respectively, with 14 bases between them. Germline V gene data show CDR1 as MDHEN and CDR2 as SYDVKM.

This clonotype was seen at least ten times. The CDR3 coding sequence is TGTGCCTGGATGGGCAGGCCCTACGAGCAGTACTTC. This translates into CAWMGRPYEQYF. This chain links TRBV30 with TRBJ2-7; D is unresolved. Germline V CDR1 and CDR2: GTSNPN, SVGIG (reference sequence). The ends were cut back, 4 bases at V and 2 bases at J, with 9 bases in the middle. The CDR3 is made up of 12 amino acids. Using reference TRBV30 and TRBJ2-7 for the parts outside the CDR3, the full variable domain is SQTIHQWPATLVQPVGSPLSLECTVEGTSNPNLYWYRQAAGRGLQLLFYSVGIGQISSEVPQNLSASRPQDRQFILSSKKLLLSDSGFYLCAWMGRPYEQYFGPGTRLTVT.

In DNA form, the CDR3 reads TGTGCCAGCAGTTTATCCCAGACGGGAAACACAGATACGCAGTATTTT. This translates into CASSLSQTGNTDTQYF. J is TRBJ2-3 and V is TRBV28; D might be TRBD2 (5 bases). Between the trimmed V and J ends, which lost 1 base and 2 bases, there was a span of 13 bases. This CDR3 contains 16 residues. Germline CDR1 MDHEN, CDR2 SYDVKM.

This clonotype was seen ten or more times. V is TRBV12-3 or TRBV12-4 and J is TRBJ2-4, with TRBD1 matching 7 bases. Trimming removed 6 bases from V and 0 bases from J; junction bases left unmatched: 8. The CDR3 covers 16 residues. The chain's CDR3 is CASRRDRSLAKNIQYF. In nucleotides, the CDR3 is TGTGCCAGCAGAAGGGACAGATCGCTAGCCAAAAACATTCAGTACTTC.

The V call is TRBV6-5, the J call TRBJ1-2; 7 nucleotides match TRBD1. CDR1 MNHEY and CDR2 SVGAGI come from the germline V gene. The CDR3 totals 15 residues. With 0 bases clipped from V and 4 bases from J, the junction kept 5 bases outside the gene matches. In nucleotides, the CDR3 is TGTGCCAGCAGTTACTCGGGAGGGGGCTTCTATGGCTACACCTTC. Its protein is CASSYSGGGFYGYTF.

Worth noting for this clonotype: No conserved phenylalanine or tryptophan ends this CDR3, so it is likely a read error. The chain couples TRBV6-4 to TRBJ1-2, with D hard to call. The V end lost 6 bases, the J end lost 5 bases, and 13 bases lay between the germline ends. Germline V lookup: CDR1 MRHNA, CDR2 SNTAGT. The CDR3 has 13 amino acids. This CDR3 is CASSQVPVYGYTD. In DNA, the CDR3 is TGTGCCAGCAGCCAAGTCCCGGTTTATGGCTACACCGAC.

The sample holds many counts of this clonotype. CDR3 DNA: TGTGCCAGCAGGACAGGGGTTTACGATTTCGATGGCTACACCTTC. Translated: CASRTGVYDFDGYTF. The chain recombines TRBV4-2 with TRBJ1-2, with 8 bases identical to TRBD1. The CDR3 runs to 15 residues. Germline V gene lookup returns CDR1 LGHNA and CDR2 YNFKEQ. V was clipped by 6 bases and J by 6 bases; unmatched bases: 12.

This clonotype showed up many times. The chain recombines TRBV20-1 with TRBJ2-5, with D maybe TRBD2 (7 bases). Trimming shortened V by 6 bases and J by 5 bases, and 31 bases separated the two germline ends. This CDR3 has 18 amino acids. The V gene's germline CDR1 is DFQATT and CDR2 SNEGSKA (reference sequence). CDR3: CSAATVWGGATAGETQYF. As DNA, the CDR3 is TGCAGTGCCGCGACCGTATGGGGGGGGGCCACAGCCGGGGAGACCCAGTACTTC.

A word on this clonotype: A read error may be the cause here, since a much bigger clone is one base away. This chain links TRBV5-6 with TRBJ2-5; D gene ambiguous. The CDR3 loop spans 16 amino acids. CDR1 and CDR2 (germline): SGHDT, YYEEEE. The CDR3 region has the DNA TGTGCCAGCTGGGTACTTGGAAGCGCACGACAAGAGACCAAGTACTTC. Translating it yields CASWVLGSARQETKYF.